The present TCR beta chain was sequenced within a study of identical twins. This clonotype was picked up many times. The antigen is unknown. Between the trimmed V and J ends, which lost 2 bases and 1 base, there was a span of 9 bases. Germline lookup yields CDR1 SGDLS and CDR2 YYNGEE. This CDR3 spans 15 amino acids. The cDNA had a unique molecular identifier and a template-switch universal primer site. One entry per CDR3 protein results from TCRdb running MiXCR on the 5' RACE reads. This repertoire shows 700,000 to 950,000 distinct CDR3 sequences, about 12% found once; its top ten account for 1.5% to 2%. Points from the study as a whole: Possibly, invariant MAIT and iNKT cells partly confounded zero-insertion analyses. Cross-sectional statistical analysis was relied on for the conclusions, without the same donors being followed.

This sample was also put to use in a study of yellow fever vaccine responses in identical twins.

This TCR derives from a woman aged 18-29 years in good health. The sample taken for sequencing was PBMCs. The chain carries TRBV9 and TRBJ2-2, with unresolved D. Here the CDR3 DNA reads TGTGCCAGCAGCGTTGACCGAATGAACACCGGGGAGCTGTTTTTT. Its protein product is CASSVDRMNTGELFF.